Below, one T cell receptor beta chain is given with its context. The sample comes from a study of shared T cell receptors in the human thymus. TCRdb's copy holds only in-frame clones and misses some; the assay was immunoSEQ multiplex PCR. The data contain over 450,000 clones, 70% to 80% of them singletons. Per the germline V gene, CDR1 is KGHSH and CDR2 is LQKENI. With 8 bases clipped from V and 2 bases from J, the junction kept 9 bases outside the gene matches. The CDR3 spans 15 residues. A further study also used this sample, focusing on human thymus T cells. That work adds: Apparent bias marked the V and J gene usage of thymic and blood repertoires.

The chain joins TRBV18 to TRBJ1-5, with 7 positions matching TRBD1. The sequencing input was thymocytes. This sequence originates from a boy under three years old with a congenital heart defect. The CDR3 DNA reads TGTGCCAGCGCCCCCGGGACAGAACGCAATCAGCCCCAGCATTTT. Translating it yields CASAPGTERNQPQHF.